Sequencing of this TCR beta chain was carried out in a study of blood T cell repertoires in COVID-19 (dated by TCRdb to about 2020). Study-level background: Samples covering the acute and convalescent phases of COVID-19 were provided by collaborators in the United States, Italy and Spain. The prospective study material was composed of cDNA or gDNA derived from T cells, B-cell-depleted T cells, or PBMCs. The dataset comprised deeply sampled blood TCRbeta repertoires from subjects exposed to, actively infected with, or recovered from COVID-19. The repertoires were released in a freely available public database meant as a resource for research on the immune response to SARS-CoV-2. The samples were drawn from the first 160 participants of the ongoing ImmuneRACE study and from 950 to 1,500 subjects provided by 6 global collaborators. Nearly every sample came with metadata listing a de-identified subject ID, COVID-19 status, age in years and sex. Where HLA class I and class II types were available, the types were taken from metadata supplied by the sample provider, not from assay-based typing.

On this clone: Its antigen remains unidentified. Base quality data are lacking; no much larger clone is found one base away.

Broader findings and caveats from the paper: How much clinical and demographic metadata was included differed by source and by participant, and the metadata was provided uncurated.

The CDR3 contains 20 residues, cysteine and phenylalanine counted. Of all the DNA, just the CDR3 is kept, 60 bases in frame from base 1. Trimming leaves V shorter by 6 bases and J shorter by 5 bases, with the junction holding 19 bases beyond the gene matches. For CDR1 and CDR2, the germline V gene lists MNHEY and SVGEGT. The immunoSEQ Assay, a bias-controlled multiplex PCR, was used to amplify TCRbeta CDR3 regions from genomic DNA. Under the source paper's analysis protocol: Within the assay, amplification of reference gene primers was used to estimate how many nucleated cells each sample contained. To quantify the absolute abundance of each unique TCRbeta CDR3 rearrangement, sequence reads were collapsed and filtered. Productive Simpson clonality was computed per sample as the square root of Simpson's diversity index over productive rearrangements. Drawn from immuneACCESS, this table holds only the in-frame rearrangements with V and J called that TCRdb kept. Clones are partly lost; checked studies trace under half to an unresolved V gene and leave the rest unexplained. V, J and clone size were drawn from that table, and D and trimming were deduced from the DNA. Within this sample are around 310,000 clones, with over 75% of them counted one time only. The ten largest make up under 15% of the sample.

Each collaborating institution followed its own protocols to collect whole blood in K2EDTA tubes. Collaborator samples were shipped for TCRbeta analysis as frozen whole blood, isolated PBMCs, or DNA extracted from either sample type. This clonotype was obtained from a woman in her fifties or sixties with acute or convalescent COVID-19. The rearranged segments are TRBV6-2 or TRBV6-3 and TRBJ2-2; 12 bases in the middle match TRBD1. Material for sequencing was peripheral blood. The CDR3 amino acid sequence is: CASSHYWIPGQGATTGELFF. In nucleotides, the sequence is TGTGCCAGCAGCCACTACTGGATCCCGGGACAGGGGGCCACGACCGGGGAGCTGTTTTTT.